This TCR beta chain was profiled in a study of blood T cells in healthy people across ages. Study outcomes and limitations: A strong correlation was seen between TCR beta diversity and naive T cell percentage.

A word on this clonotype: As yet, its antigen is unknown.

A sample-barcoded 5' primer and a J-beta primer mix were used in a second PCR of roughly 7 to 12 cycles. MiXCR, applied by TCRdb to the 5' RACE reads, yields one record per CDR3 protein. The data hold 1,500,000 or so distinct CDR3 sequences, with approximately 43% observed a single time. The authors isolated at least 6 million PBMCs per sample. The CDR3 spans 16 residues. CDR1 and CDR2 from the germline V gene are SGHRS and YFSETQ. V gave up 0 bases and J gave up 0 bases, with 9 bases separating them. This chain uses TRBV5-1 with TRBJ2-2; D uncertain. The specimen was blood. This receptor was taken from a woman between 18 and 29 years old in good health. The CDR3 bases are TGCGCCAGCAGCTTGGAGGGCAGCGCGAACACCGGGGAGCTGTTTTTT. Its protein is CASSLEGSANTGELFF.